Here is one TCR beta chain with its context. The specificity of this receptor is unknown. No clone much larger than this one lies a single base away; base qualities are absent. This sample is part of a study of T cell changes during pregnancy in multiple sclerosis (dated by TCRdb to between 2018 and 2020). A note on the overall study: Changes in the T cell repertoire over the course of pregnancy were examined in this study in women with multiple sclerosis.

Library preparation was by the immunoSEQ multiplex PCR assay. TCRdb mirrors the immuneACCESS table, restricted to in-frame sequences. Some clones are absent from its copies; in checked studies, under half trace to an unresolved V gene, and the reason for the others is unknown. Here the sample has tens of thousands of clones; around nine tenths occur a single time. Approximately 11% of the sample lies in the top ten. The CDR3 runs 15 amino acids, cysteine and phenylalanine included. Left in the record is the CDR3 DNA by itself, 45 bases read in frame from the first base. CDR1 MNHEY and CDR2 SVGAGI were looked up in the germline V gene. The germline ends are 8 bases apart after V is trimmed by 0 bases and J by 0 bases.

The rearranged chain carries TRBV6-5 and TRBJ1-1, with TRBD1 as a weak D call on 5 bases. Here the sequenced sample was CD8+ T cells from peripheral blood mononuclear cells, taken in the third trimester of pregnancy. The clonotype comes from a female donor with multiple sclerosis, enrolled in a pregnancy study. The encoded CDR3 is CASSYSGRVNTEAFF. The nucleotides read TGTGCCAGCAGTTACTCCGGCAGGGTGAACACTGAAGCTTTCTTT.